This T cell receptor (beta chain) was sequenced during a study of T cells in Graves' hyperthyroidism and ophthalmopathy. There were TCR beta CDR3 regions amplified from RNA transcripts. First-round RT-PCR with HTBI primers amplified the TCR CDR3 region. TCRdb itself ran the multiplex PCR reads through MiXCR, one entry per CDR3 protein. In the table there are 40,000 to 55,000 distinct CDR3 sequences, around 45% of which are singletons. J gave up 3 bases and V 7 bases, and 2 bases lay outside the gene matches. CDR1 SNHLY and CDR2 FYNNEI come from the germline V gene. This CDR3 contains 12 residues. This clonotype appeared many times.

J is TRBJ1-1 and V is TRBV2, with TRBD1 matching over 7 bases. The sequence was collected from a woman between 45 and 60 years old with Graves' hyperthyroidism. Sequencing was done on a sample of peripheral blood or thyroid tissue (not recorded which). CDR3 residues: CASKGTDTEAFF. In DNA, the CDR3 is TGTGCCAGCAAGGGGACAGACACTGAAGCTTTCTTT. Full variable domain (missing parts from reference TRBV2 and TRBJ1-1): EPEVTQTPSHQVTQMGQEVILRCVPISNHLYFYWYRQILGQKVEFLVSFYNNEISEKSEIFDDQFSVERPDGSNFTLKIRSTKLEDSAMYFCASKGTDTEAFFGQGTRLTVV.